This T cell receptor beta chain was retrieved from a study of control samples from healthy donors and cancer patients. Here immunoSEQ multiplex PCR was the method, and the copy in TCRdb shows in-frame clones only, minus some. Of 70,000 to 80,000 clones in the sample, approximately 88% were seen once. The germline CDR1 and CDR2 sequences are SGHVS and FQNEAQ. With 2 bases clipped from V and 3 bases from J, the junction kept 6 bases outside the gene matches. There are 16 residues in the CDR3. The chain combines TRBV7-8 with TRBJ2-7; 11 bases are a match to TRBD1. The sample taken for sequencing was PBMCs. This TCR was sampled from a woman aged 50 to 65 with colorectal cancer. CDR3 residues: CASSLSGTGGFYEQYV. The CDR3 DNA reads as TGTGCCAGCAGCTTATCCGGGACAGGGGGTTTCTACGAGCAGTACGTC.